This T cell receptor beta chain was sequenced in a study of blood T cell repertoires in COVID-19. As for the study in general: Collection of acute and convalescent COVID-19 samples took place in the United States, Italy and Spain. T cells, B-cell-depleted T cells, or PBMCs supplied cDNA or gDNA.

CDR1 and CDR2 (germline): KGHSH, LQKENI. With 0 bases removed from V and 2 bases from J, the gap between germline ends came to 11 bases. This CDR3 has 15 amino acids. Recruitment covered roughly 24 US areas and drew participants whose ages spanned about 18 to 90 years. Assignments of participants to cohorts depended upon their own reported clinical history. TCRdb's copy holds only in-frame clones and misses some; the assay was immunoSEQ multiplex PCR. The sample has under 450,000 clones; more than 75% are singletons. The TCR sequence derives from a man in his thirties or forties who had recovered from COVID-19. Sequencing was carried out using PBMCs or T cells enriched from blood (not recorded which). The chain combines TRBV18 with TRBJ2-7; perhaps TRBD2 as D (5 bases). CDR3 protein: CASSPPSRGTYEQYF. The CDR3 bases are TGTGCCAGCTCACCACCTTCCCGGGGAACCTACGAGCAGTACTTC.